This T cell receptor (beta chain) originates from a study of blood T cell repertoires in COVID-19. TCRdb keeps only in-frame clones here, not all; method: immunoSEQ multiplex PCR. The repertoire includes about 120,000 clones, around 81% of them detected once, and approximately 2.4% sits in the top ten. CDR3 length equals 18 residues. Germline V gene lookup returns CDR1 SGHTA and CDR2 FQGNSA. Deletions cut 5 bases from V and 0 bases from J, with 20 bases between. The sequence derives from a man in his sixties or seventies with acute or convalescent COVID-19. Sequencing was performed on peripheral blood. The chain combines TRBV7-2 with TRBJ1-3; D may be TRBD1 (5 bases). CDR3 bases: TGTGCCAGCAGCCCACGCTCGGGGGGTTTTAGCTCTGGAAACACCATATATTTT. Translation gives CASSPRSGGFSSGNTIYF.